These 3 T cell receptor beta chains were all obtained from the same sample, sequenced in a study of blood T cells in healthy people across ages. The second PCR ran roughly 7 to 12 cycles with a sample-barcoded 5' primer and J-beta primers. TCRdb reprocessed the 5' RACE reads via MiXCR and lists one record per CDR3 protein. The repertoire consists of fewer than 950,000 distinct CDR3 sequences, with about 55% occurring once and the leading ten covering 41%. Sequenced: blood. The receptor set was obtained from a man aged 80 or over in good health.

The CDR3 bases are TGCGCCAGCAGCCAGCCTTGGGACAGGCAGTACTTC. Amino acid sequence: CASSQPWDRQYF. The V and J genes are TRBV4-1 and TRBJ2-5, with 8 bases identical to TRBD1. The CDR3 is 12 residues long. In germline, CDR1 is MGHRA, CDR2 YSYEKL. With V trimmed by 3 bases and J by 11 bases, 5 bases remained unmatched.

This clonotype was detected once. The chain employs TRBV7-3 and TRBJ1-2; unclear D gene. Germline CDR1 SGHTA, CDR2 FQGTGA. CDR3 size: 15 residues. Trimming pared 0 bases from V and 4 bases from J, leaving 12 bases between. DNA for the CDR3: TGTGCCAGCAGCTTAACGCATACAGCTCCCTATGGCTACACCTTC. It translates to CASSLTHTAPYGYTF.

This clonotype has more than one count but fewer than ten. This chain links TRBV28 with TRBJ2-6; D is unresolved. This CDR3 has 13 residues. CDR1 MDHEN and CDR2 SYDVKM come from the germline V gene. V dropped 8 bases and J dropped 1 base, with 6 bases sitting between them. The DNA for the CDR3 is TGTGCCAGCGAGGCTTCTGGGGCCAACGTCCTGACTTTC. This translates into CASEASGANVLTF.